These 4 T cell receptor beta chains originate from one sample sequenced in a study of T cells in Graves' hyperthyroidism and ophthalmopathy (dated by TCRdb to the late 2010s). The library was made by multiplex PCR. Data came from an Illumina HiSeq 2000. TCR beta CDR3 regions were amplified from RNA transcripts. A first-round RT-PCR of the TCR CDR3 used the HTBI primer set with the Qiagen OneStep RT-PCR kit. TCRdb reran the public reads through fastp at Q25 and MiXCR, keeping productive beta chains. When rows share a CDR3 protein, they turn into one entry using the most common DNA and genes. For this sample there are 550,000 to 600,000 distinct CDR3 sequences; around 46% appear just once. The ten largest make up under 20% of the sample. The source material was peripheral blood or thyroid tissue (not recorded which). These TCRs come from an adult woman with Graves' disease, either hyperthyroidism or ophthalmopathy (not recorded which).

In this sample, this clonotype turned up many times. The rearrangement links TRBV7-9 to TRBJ2-7, with 9 bases that match TRBD2. Trimming removed 4 bases from V and 2 bases from J; junction bases left unmatched: 15. The CDR3 consists of 18 residues. CDR1 and CDR2 from the germline V gene are SEHNR and FQNEAQ (reference sequence). For the CDR3, the DNA is TGTGCCAGCAGCTCGTGGACTCCTGGGACTAGCAAGACCTACGAGCAGTACTTC. It specifies CASSSWTPGTSKTYEQYF.

This clonotype has ten or more counts. The chain couples TRBV19 to TRBJ2-7, with 13 bases aligning to TRBD2. Germline V gene lookup returns CDR1 LNHDA and CDR2 SQIVND (reference sequence). The CDR3 has 17 residues. J was trimmed by 0 bases and V by 9 bases; bases with no gene match: 11. CDR3 DNA sequence: TGTGCCAGCGCGGGACTAGCGGGACCTCACCTCTCCTACGAGCAGTACTTC. Translation: CASAGLAGPHLSYEQYF.

This clonotype has a count of ten or more. This chain joins TRBV5-1 and TRBJ2-7, with 7 bases fitting TRBD1. Germline CDR1 reads SGHRS; CDR2 reads YFSETQ. The CDR3 covers 14 residues. V was clipped by 5 bases and J by 3 bases; unmatched bases: 8. The CDR3 loop reads CASRSDRVVYEQYF. CDR3 DNA sequence: TGCGCCAGCAGATCAGACAGGGTGGTCTACGAGCAGTACTTC.

In its sample, this clonotype was seen many times. The gene calls are TRBV4-2 and TRBJ1-4; D call uncertain. The V and J ends lost 0 bases and 0 bases respectively, with 17 bases between them. Germline V CDR1 and CDR2: LGHNA, YNFKEQ. The CDR3 consists of 19 residues. The CDR3 is CASSQDFTADQATNEKLFF. The CDR3 DNA reads as TGTGCCAGCAGCCAAGACTTCACAGCGGACCAGGCAACTAATGAAAAACTGTTTTTT.